This entry describes one TCR beta chain. The sample is drawn from a study of blood T cell dynamics during melanoma immunotherapy. Using immunoSEQ multiplex PCR, the repertoire was profiled, and TCRdb retains in-frame clones only, with some absent. The sample has 16,000 or so clones; about nine tenths are singletons. The V gene lost 2 bases and the J gene lost 3 bases, with 8 bases spanning the gap. Germline CDR1 reads ENHRY; CDR2 reads SYGVKD. The CDR3 extends over 14 amino acids. Documented time point: pre-treatment baseline. This sequence joins TRBV10-3 and TRBJ1-5; D gene ambiguous. The source of this sequence is a human donor with melanoma. The specimen comprised blood, sampled from a patient treated with checkpoint blockade. The CDR3 region has the DNA TGTGCCATCAGTGAGGGGTCAGCCAATCAGCCCCAGCATTTT. Translation: CAISEGSANQPQHF.